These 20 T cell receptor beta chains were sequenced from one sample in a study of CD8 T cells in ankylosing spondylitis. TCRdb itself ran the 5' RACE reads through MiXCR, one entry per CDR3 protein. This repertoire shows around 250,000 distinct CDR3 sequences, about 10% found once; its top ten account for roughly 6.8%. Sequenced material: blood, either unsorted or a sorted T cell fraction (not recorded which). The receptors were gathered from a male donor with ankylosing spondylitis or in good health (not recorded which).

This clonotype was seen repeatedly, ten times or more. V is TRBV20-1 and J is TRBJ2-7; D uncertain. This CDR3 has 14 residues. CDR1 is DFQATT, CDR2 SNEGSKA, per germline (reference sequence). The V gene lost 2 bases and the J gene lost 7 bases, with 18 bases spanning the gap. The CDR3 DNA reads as TGCAGTGCTAGAAAGTTTGCGGCCCCCGTGGAGCAGTACTTC. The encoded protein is CSARKFAAPVEQYF.

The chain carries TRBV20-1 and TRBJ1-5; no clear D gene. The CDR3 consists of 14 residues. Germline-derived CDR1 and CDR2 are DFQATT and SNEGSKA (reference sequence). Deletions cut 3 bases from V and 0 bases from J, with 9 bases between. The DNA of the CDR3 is TGCAGTGCTAGTCCCAAACGTAGCAATCAGCCCCAGCATTTT. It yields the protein CSASPKRSNQPQHF.

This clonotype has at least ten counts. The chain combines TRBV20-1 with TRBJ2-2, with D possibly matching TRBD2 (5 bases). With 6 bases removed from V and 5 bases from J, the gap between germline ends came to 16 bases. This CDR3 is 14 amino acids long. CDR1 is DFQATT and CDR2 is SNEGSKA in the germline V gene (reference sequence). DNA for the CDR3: TGCAGTGCCACGGAGGACCTTTTGACCGGGGAGCTGTTTTTT. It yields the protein CSATEDLLTGELFF.

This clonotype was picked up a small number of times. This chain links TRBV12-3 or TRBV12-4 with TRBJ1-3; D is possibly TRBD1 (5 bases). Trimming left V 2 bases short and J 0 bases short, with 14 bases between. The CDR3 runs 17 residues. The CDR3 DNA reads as TGTGCCAGCAGTTTATTTGGGGCGGCAGTCTCTGGAAACACCATATATTTT. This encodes CASSLFGAAVSGNTIYF.

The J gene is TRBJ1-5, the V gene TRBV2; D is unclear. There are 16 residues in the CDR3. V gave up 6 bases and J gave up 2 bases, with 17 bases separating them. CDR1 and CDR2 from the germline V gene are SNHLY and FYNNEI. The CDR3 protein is CASSAKASGGNQPQHF. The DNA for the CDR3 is TGTGCCAGCAGCGCTAAGGCAAGTGGGGGCAATCAGCCCCAGCATTTT.

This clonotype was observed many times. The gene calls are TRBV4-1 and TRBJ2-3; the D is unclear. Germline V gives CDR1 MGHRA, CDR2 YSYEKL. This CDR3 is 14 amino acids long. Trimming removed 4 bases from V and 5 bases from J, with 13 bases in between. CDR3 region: CASSLFSSGDTQYF. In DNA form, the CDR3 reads TGCGCCAGCAGCCTTTTCTCGTCAGGAGATACGCAGTATTTT.

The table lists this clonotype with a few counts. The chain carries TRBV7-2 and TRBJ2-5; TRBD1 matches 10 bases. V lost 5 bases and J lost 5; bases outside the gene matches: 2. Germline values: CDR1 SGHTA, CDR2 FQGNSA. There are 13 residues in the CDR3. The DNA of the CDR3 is TGTGCCAGCAGCCGGGGACAGGGGGAGACCCAGTACTTC. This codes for CASSRGQGETQYF.

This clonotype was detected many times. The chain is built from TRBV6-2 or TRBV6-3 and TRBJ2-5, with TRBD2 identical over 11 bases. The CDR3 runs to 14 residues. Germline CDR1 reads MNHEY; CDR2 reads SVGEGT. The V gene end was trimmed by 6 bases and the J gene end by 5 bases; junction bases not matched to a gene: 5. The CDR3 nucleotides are TGTGCCAGCAGATACGGACTAGCGGGTGAGACCCAGTACTTC. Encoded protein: CASRYGLAGETQYF.

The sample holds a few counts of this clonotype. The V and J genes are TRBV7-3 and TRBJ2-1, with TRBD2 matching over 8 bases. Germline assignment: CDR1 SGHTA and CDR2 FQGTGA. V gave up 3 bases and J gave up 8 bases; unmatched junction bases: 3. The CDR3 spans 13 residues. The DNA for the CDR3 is TGTGCCAGCAGCTTTACGGGGGGGGATGAGCAGTTCTTC. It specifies CASSFTGGDEQFF.

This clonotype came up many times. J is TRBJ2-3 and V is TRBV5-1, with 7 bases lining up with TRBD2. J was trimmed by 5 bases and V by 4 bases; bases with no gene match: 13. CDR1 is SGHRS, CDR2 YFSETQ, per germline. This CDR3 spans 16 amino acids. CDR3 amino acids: CASSEKRATGGDTQYF. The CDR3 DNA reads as TGCGCCAGCAGCGAAAAACGGGCCACGGGAGGAGATACGCAGTATTTT.

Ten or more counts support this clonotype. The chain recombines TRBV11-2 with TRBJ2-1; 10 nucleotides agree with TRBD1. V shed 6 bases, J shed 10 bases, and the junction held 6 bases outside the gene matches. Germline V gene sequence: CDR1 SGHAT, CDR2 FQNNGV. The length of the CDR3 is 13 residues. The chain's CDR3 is CASRRTGGREQFF. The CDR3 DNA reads TGTGCCAGCAGGAGGACAGGGGGACGGGAGCAGTTCTTC.

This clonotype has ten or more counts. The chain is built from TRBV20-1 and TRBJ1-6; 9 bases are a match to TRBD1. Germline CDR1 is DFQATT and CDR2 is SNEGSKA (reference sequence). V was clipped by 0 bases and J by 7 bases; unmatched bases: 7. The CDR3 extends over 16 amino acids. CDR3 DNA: TGCAGTGCTAGAGATCCGACAGGGGGGACGAATTCACCCCTCCACTTT. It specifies CSARDPTGGTNSPLHF.

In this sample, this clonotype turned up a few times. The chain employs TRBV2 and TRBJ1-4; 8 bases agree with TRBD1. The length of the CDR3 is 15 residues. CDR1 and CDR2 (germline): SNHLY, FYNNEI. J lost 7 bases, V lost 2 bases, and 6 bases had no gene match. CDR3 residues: CASSELRRGREKLFF. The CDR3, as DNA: TGTGCCAGCAGTGAATTGCGCAGGGGGCGTGAAAAACTGTTTTTT.

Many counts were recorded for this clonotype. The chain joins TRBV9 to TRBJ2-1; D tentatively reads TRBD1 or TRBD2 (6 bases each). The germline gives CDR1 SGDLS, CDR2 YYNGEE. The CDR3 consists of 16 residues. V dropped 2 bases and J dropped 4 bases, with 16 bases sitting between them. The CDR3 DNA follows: TGTGCCAGCAGCGTGTCTGGAGGGGGGTTGTACAATGAGCAGTTCTTC. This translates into CASSVSGGGLYNEQFF.

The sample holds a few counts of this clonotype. CDR3 bases: TGTGCCAGCAGCCCGGGACTAGCGGAGGGTACGCAGTATTTT. This sequence encodes CASSPGLAEGTQYF. The rearrangement joins TRBV12-3 or TRBV12-4 to TRBJ2-3, with TRBD2 matching 11 bases. The CDR3 loop spans 14 amino acids. J was trimmed by 8 bases and V by 6 bases; bases with no gene match: 7.

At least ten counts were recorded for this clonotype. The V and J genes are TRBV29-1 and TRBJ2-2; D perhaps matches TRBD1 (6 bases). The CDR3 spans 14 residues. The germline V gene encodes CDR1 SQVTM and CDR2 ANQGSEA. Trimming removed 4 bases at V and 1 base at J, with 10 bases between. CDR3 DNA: TGCAGCGTTGCCCAGGACAGGAACACCGGGGAGCTGTTTTTT. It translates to CSVAQDRNTGELFF.

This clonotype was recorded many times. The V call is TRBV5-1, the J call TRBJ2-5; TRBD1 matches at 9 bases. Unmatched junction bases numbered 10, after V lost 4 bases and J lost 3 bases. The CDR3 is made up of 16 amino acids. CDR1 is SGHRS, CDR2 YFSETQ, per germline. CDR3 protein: CASSDSGTGIKETQYF. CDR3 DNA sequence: TGCGCCAGCAGCGACAGTGGGACAGGGATTAAAGAGACCCAGTACTTC.

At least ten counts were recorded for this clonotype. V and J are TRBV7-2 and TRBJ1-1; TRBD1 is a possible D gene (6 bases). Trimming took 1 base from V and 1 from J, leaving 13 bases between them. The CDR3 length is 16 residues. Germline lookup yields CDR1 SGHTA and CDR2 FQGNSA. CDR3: CASSLVWGRQNTEAFF. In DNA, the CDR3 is TGTGCCAGCAGCTTAGTTTGGGGGCGCCAGAACACTGAAGCTTTCTTT.

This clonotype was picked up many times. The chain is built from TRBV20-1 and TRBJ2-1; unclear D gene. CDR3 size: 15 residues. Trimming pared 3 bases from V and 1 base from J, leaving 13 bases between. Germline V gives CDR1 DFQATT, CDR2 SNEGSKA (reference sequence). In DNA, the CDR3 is TGCAGTGCTAGGATGATGGCCAGATCCTACAATGAGCAGTTCTTC. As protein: CSARMMARSYNEQFF.

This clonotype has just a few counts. CDR3 nucleotides: TGTGCCAGCAGCTTAAGAAGGGCAGCCTTGGGATACGAGCAGTACTTC. Its protein product is CASSLRRAALGYEQYF. V is TRBV7-6 and J is TRBJ2-7; D gene unclear. CDR1 SGHVS and CDR2 FNYEAQ come from the germline V gene. The CDR3 extends over 16 amino acids. Trimming shortened V by 2 bases and J by 4 bases, and 18 bases separated the two germline ends.